Listed here are 19 T cell receptor beta chains from one sample, sequenced in a study of beta chain features in type 1 diabetes. For these receptors, no antigen is known. The whole isolated RNA underwent reverse transcription, so sequencing captured expressed TCRB transcripts. Produced via immunoSEQ multiplex PCR; TCRdb's table is partial and in-frame only. This table holds more than 250,000 clones, about 15% found once. Study observations and caveats: The study found moderately but significantly shorter TCRB CDR3s in all four CD4+ subsets of Type 1 diabetes patients.

Sequencing input: naive CD4+ T cells from blood. All receptors derive from a man aged 18 to 35 with type 1 diabetes.

The sample holds a few counts of this clone. The chain is built from TRBV19 and TRBJ1-2; no definite D call. CDR3 size: 13 residues. V was shortened by 1 base and J by 0 bases, with 3 bases between the two germline ends. The germline CDR1 and CDR2 sequences are LNHDA and SQIVND (reference sequence). CDR3 nucleotides: TGTGCCAGTAGTATAGCAGCTAACTATGGCTACACCTTC. Amino acid sequence: CASSIAANYGYTF.

V and J are TRBV18 and TRBJ1-4, with TRBD1 matching 10 bases. Germline CDR1 KGHSH, CDR2 LQKENI. The CDR3 sequence is 16 residues long. Trimming at V came to 4 bases and at J to 6 bases, leaving 8 bases not matched to a gene. The CDR3 protein is CASSLLSGTGDEKLFF. The CDR3 DNA reads as TGTGCCAGCTCACTACTCTCCGGGACAGGGGATGAAAAACTGTTTTTT. Full variable domain (outside the CDR3, taken from reference TRBV18 and TRBJ1-4): NAGVMQNPRHLVRRRGQEARLRCSPMKGHSHVYWYRQLPEEGLKFMVYLQKENIIDESGMPKERFSAEFPKEGPSILRIQQVVRGDSAAYFCASSLLSGTGDEKLFFGSGTQLSVL.

A few counts support this clone. The genes are TRBV30 and TRBJ2-3; possible D gene TRBD1, 6 bases. CDR3 length: 15 residues. V was trimmed by 7 bases and J by 0 bases, leaving 17 bases between them. Germline V gives CDR1 GTSNPN, CDR2 SVGIG (reference sequence). CDR3: CASGLGQTSTDTQYF. DNA for the CDR3: TGTGCCTCGGGCCTAGGACAGACTAGCACAGATACGCAGTATTTT.

The rearrangement joins TRBV30 to TRBJ2-5; TRBD1 is a possible D gene (6 bases). V was cut by 3 bases and J by 7 bases, with 9 bases left in between. There are 11 residues in the CDR3. CDR1 is GTSNPN and CDR2 is SVGIG in the germline V gene (reference sequence). CDR3 residues: CAWRGGPTQYF. The CDR3 region has the DNA TGTGCCTGGAGAGGGGGACCGACCCAGTACTTC.

J is TRBJ1-2 and V is TRBV28; the match to TRBD1 covers 8 bases. This CDR3 has 14 residues. V lost 7 bases to trimming and J lost 4 bases; unmatched junction nucleotides: 8. CDR1 is MDHEN, CDR2 SYDVKM, per germline. CDR3 sequence reads: CASISVGTGYGYTF. The CDR3 DNA is TGTGCCAGCATCAGCGTGGGGACAGGCTATGGCTACACCTTC.

This clone was seen a few times. The V call is TRBV2, the J call TRBJ2-6; 9 nucleotides match TRBD1. CDR3 length: 16 amino acids. V shed 6 bases and J 4 bases; nucleotides not matched to a gene: 7. From germline, CDR1 is SNHLY and CDR2 FYNNEI. The chain's CDR3 is CASSVDRGAGANVLTF. The CDR3 nucleotides are TGTGCCAGCAGCGTAGACAGGGGGGCCGGGGCCAACGTCCTGACTTTC.

This chain connects TRBV27 to TRBJ2-1, with 13 bases lining up with TRBD2. Germline V gives CDR1 MNHEY, CDR2 SMNVEV (reference sequence). Trimming cost V 3 bases and J 7 bases; bases outside gene matches: 3. CDR3 length equals 15 residues. CDR3 DNA: TGTGCCAGCAGTTTGCGACTAGCGGGAGGTAATGAGCAGTTCTTC. This encodes CASSLRLAGGNEQFF.

J is TRBJ2-7 and V is TRBV28; a weak D match, TRBD1 (6 bases). Trimming cost V 3 bases and J 6 bases, with 15 bases left between them. This CDR3 has 14 amino acids. The germline CDR1 and CDR2 sequences are MDHEN and SYDVKM. CDR3 coding DNA: TGTGCCAGCAGTTTGTTCGCGACAGGCCCCGAGCAGTACTTC. Amino acids: CASSLFATGPEQYF.

This clone was observed a few times. This sequence joins TRBV6-5 and TRBJ2-1; a weak D match, TRBD2 (5 bases). CDR1 is MNHEY and CDR2 is SVGAGI in the germline V gene. Trimming removed 8 bases at V and 6 bases at J, with 8 bases between. This CDR3 contains 11 residues. CDR3 coding DNA: TGTGCCAGCGGACTCGGCAATGAGCAGTTCTTC. Translating it yields CASGLGNEQFF.

This sequence joins TRBV6-5 and TRBJ2-7, with 10 bases that match TRBD2. The CDR3 has 15 amino acids. Germline-derived CDR1 and CDR2 are MNHEY and SVGAGI. With 6 bases clipped from V and 0 bases from J, the junction kept 5 bases outside the gene matches. In nucleotides, the CDR3 is TGTGCCAGCAGCCCTTCTAGCGGGAGCTCCTACGAGCAGTACTTC. Encoded protein: CASSPSSGSSYEQYF.

The rearrangement links TRBV28 to TRBJ2-1, with 8 nucleotides matching TRBD2. CDR3 length equals 14 residues. Per germline, CDR1 MDHEN and CDR2 SYDVKM. V was clipped by 5 bases and J by 7 bases; unmatched bases: 7. CDR3 nucleotides: TGTGCCAGCAGTAGAAGCGGGGGTACGAATGAGCAGTTCTTC. Encoded protein: CASSRSGGTNEQFF.

This chain links TRBV30 with TRBJ2-1; 7 bases fit TRBD1. CDR3 length equals 15 residues. Germline V CDR1 and CDR2: GTSNPN, SVGIG (reference sequence). The junction had 5 bases not matched to a gene; V was cut back by 3 bases and J by 0 bases. The CDR3, as DNA: TGTGCCTGGAGAGGGGGCCCGAGCTCCTACAATGAGCAGTTCTTC. This codes for CAWRGGPSSYNEQFF.

J is TRBJ2-2 and V is TRBV7-2; 7 positions agree with TRBD1. V gave up 3 bases and J gave up 6 bases; unmatched junction bases: 4. Germline CDR1 reads SGHTA; CDR2 reads FQGNSA. CDR3 size: 14 residues. CDR3 residues: CASSFAQGAGELFF. In nucleotides, the CDR3 is TGTGCCAGCAGCTTCGCGCAGGGGGCCGGGGAGCTGTTTTTT. Looking up the rest from reference TRBV7-2 and TRBJ2-2 gives the full variable domain: GAGVSQSPSNKVTEKGKDVELRCDPISGHTALYWYRQSLGQGLEFLIYFQGNSAPDKSGLPSDRFSAERTGGSVSTLTIQRTQQEDSAVYLCASSFAQGAGELFFGEGSRLTVL.

Only a few counts were recorded for this clone. V and J are TRBV2 and TRBJ1-4; no firm D call. CDR1 SNHLY and CDR2 FYNNEI come from the germline V gene. This CDR3 spans 18 amino acids. Trimming left V 6 bases short and J 5 bases short, with 25 bases between. DNA for the CDR3: TGTGCCAGCAGGCAAGACGCGGCGAGGGCGTCTTTAAATGAAAAACTGTTTTTT. Its translation is CASRQDAARASLNEKLFF.

V and J are TRBV5-4 and TRBJ1-4; TRBD1 might be the D (6 bases). CDR3 length equals 14 residues. Per germline, CDR1 SGHNT and CDR2 YYREEE (reference sequence). The V gene lost 4 bases and the J gene lost 8 bases, with 15 bases spanning the gap. The DNA of the CDR3 is TGTGCCAGCAGCCATAGACAGGAAGGGGAAAAACTGTTTTTT. It specifies CASSHRQEGEKLFF. The entire variable domain, with the rest obtained from reference TRBV5-4 and TRBJ1-4, is as follows: ETGVTQSPTHLIKTRGQQVTLRCSSQSGHNTVSWYQQALGQGPQFIFQYYREEENGRGNFPPRFSGLQFPNYSSELNVNALELDDSALYLCASSHRQEGEKLFFGSGTQLSVL.

This sequence joins TRBV6-4 and TRBJ2-3, with 10 bases that match TRBD1. CDR1 is MRHNA and CDR2 is SNTAGT in the germline V gene. CDR3 length: 15 amino acids. The V segment lost 5 bases and the J segment 4 bases; nucleotides outside the gene matches: 6. The CDR3 reads CASSPKTGGADTQYF. Written as DNA, the CDR3 is TGTGCCAGCAGTCCCAAGACAGGGGGCGCAGATACGCAGTATTTT.

This clone was recorded a few times. This sequence joins TRBV6-6 and TRBJ1-5; D is possibly TRBD1 (5 bases). V was shortened by 4 bases and J by 5 bases, with 15 bases between the two germline ends. From germline, CDR1 is MNHNY and CDR2 SVGAGI (reference sequence). The CDR3 spans 15 residues. CDR3 sequence reads: CASSFDGGSYQPQHF. CDR3 DNA: TGTGCCAGCAGTTTTGACGGGGGGTCCTATCAGCCCCAGCATTTT.

This chain uses TRBV19 with TRBJ1-2, with 7 bases identical to TRBD1. The CDR3 totals 14 residues. J lost 7 bases, V lost 10 bases, and 15 bases had no gene match. The V gene's germline CDR1 is LNHDA and CDR2 SQIVND (reference sequence). In DNA form, the CDR3 reads TGTGCCACCTGGTCGTTACAGGGGTCTCCTGGCTACACCTTC. It specifies CATWSLQGSPGYTF.

This clone was seen a handful of times. The rearrangement links TRBV29-1 to TRBJ1-4, with a tentative D call TRBD1 (5 bases). Trimming removed 7 bases at V and 8 bases at J, with 11 bases between. Germline V gene sequence: CDR1 SQVTM, CDR2 ANQGSEA. This CDR3 is built from 11 residues. CDR3 loop: CSAGLGEKLFF. CDR3 bases: TGCAGCGCAGGGTTAGGGGAAAAACTGTTTTTT.